The T cell receptor (beta chain) under discussion was sequenced for a study of molecular identifiers for immune sequencing clone quantification. CDR3 length: 16 amino acids. The germline V and J ends were trimmed by 2 bases and 2 bases, with 15 bases remaining between them. Germline V gene data show CDR1 as SNHLY and CDR2 as FYNNEI. TCRdb re-analysed the PCR reads in MiXCR, keeping a single row per CDR3 protein. This table holds over 600,000 distinct CDR3 sequences, 20% found once. For naive CD8 T cells, sorting used the CD8+CD4-CCR7+CD45RA+ phenotype. The study's findings and limits: Clones above 20 RNA copies held over 99% of effector molecules, under 1% in naive cells.

Many counts were recorded for this clonotype. Antigen specificity is unknown. The sequence derives from a human donor in good health. Some libraries in this study had Jurkat cell RNA spiked in. The specimen was naive CD8+ T cells from blood, with Jurkat cell RNA spiked in. Subset given: FACS-sorted CD8+CD4-CCR7+CD45RA+ naive T cells. The rearrangement links TRBV2 to TRBJ1-2; D might be TRBD1 (6 bases). The CDR3 spells CASSEIRAGENYGYTF. In DNA form, the CDR3 reads TGTGCCAGCAGTGAAATTAGGGCAGGGGAGAACTATGGCTACACCTTC.